Listed below are T cell receptor beta chains from one sample, sequenced in a study of T cells in Graves' hyperthyroidism and ophthalmopathy. MiXCR, run by TCRdb on the multiplex PCR reads, gives a single entry per CDR3 protein. The sample carries hundreds of thousands of distinct CDR3 sequences, under 20% recorded once. The sample taken for sequencing was blood. The source of these receptors is a woman aged 45-65 years with Graves' hyperthyroidism that later progressed to Graves' ophthalmopathy. Both conserved end residues are part of each CDR3. The D gene is left open where the match is weak. The size entry is marked missing in some rows and otherwise reads once, few, many or a size class.

d_call: NA
v_call: TRBV3-1
j_call: TRBJ1-1
clone_size: many
cdr3_nt: TGTGCCAGCGTCGGAGTAGGGGGAACTGAAGCTTTCTTT
cdr3_aa: CASVGVGGTEAFF

d_call: NA
v_call: TRBV6-1
j_call: TRBJ1-3
clone_size: few
cdr3_nt: TGTGCCAGCAGTTTTCGGGACACCGACTCTGGAAACACCATATATTTT
cdr3_aa: CASSFRDTDSGNTIYF

d_call: NA
v_call: TRBV10-3
j_call: TRBJ1-2
clone_size: NA
cdr3_nt: TGTGCCATCAGTGAACCAGGGACGGGCTATGGCTACACCTTC
cdr3_aa: CAISEPGTGYGYTF

d_call: NA
v_call: TRBV11-1
j_call: TRBJ2-2
clone_size: many
cdr3_nt: TGTGCCAGCAGCTTAAAGAACACCGGGGAGCTGTTTTTT
cdr3_aa: CASSLKNTGELFF

d_call: TRBD1
v_call: TRBV20-1
j_call: TRBJ1-2
clone_size: NA
cdr3_nt: TGCAGTGCTAGAGTTGACAGGGATGGCTATGGCTACACCTTC
cdr3_aa: CSARVDRDGYGYTF

d_call: TRBD1
v_call: TRBV20-1
j_call: TRBJ1-5
clone_size: few
cdr3_nt: TGCAGTGCTAGATTGGGACAGGGGTTGTATAGCAATCAGCCCCAGCATTTT
cdr3_aa: CSARLGQGLYSNQPQHF

d_call: NA
v_call: TRBV7-6
j_call: TRBJ2-2
clone_size: few
cdr3_nt: TGTGCCAGCAGCTTAAGCGCCGGAGCGAACACCGGGGAGCTGTTTTTT
cdr3_aa: CASSLSAGANTGELFF

d_call: TRBD1
v_call: TRBV20-1
j_call: TRBJ1-2
clone_size: NA
cdr3_nt: TGCAGCGGAGGGGACAGGGGCGGCTATGGCTACACCTTC
cdr3_aa: CSGGDRGGYGYTF

d_call: TRBD1
v_call: TRBV20-1
j_call: TRBJ1-6
clone_size: NA
cdr3_nt: TGCAGTGCCTCTATCCCGGGGGGGACAGGGGTTTCACCCCTCCACTTT
cdr3_aa: CSASIPGGTGVSPLHF

d_call: NA
v_call: TRBV12-3/TRBV12-4
j_call: TRBJ2-2
clone_size: NA
cdr3_nt: TGTGCCAGCAGTACCCACCCCGGAATCGCGAACACCGGGGAGCTGTTTTTT
cdr3_aa: CASSTHPGIANTGELFF

d_call: TRBD1
v_call: TRBV7-9
j_call: TRBJ1-5
clone_size: NA
cdr3_nt: TGTGCCAGCAGCTTAGCGCCGACAGGGATAATGGGCAATCAGCCCCAGCATTTT
cdr3_aa: CASSLAPTGIMGNQPQHF

d_call: TRBD1
v_call: TRBV2
j_call: TRBJ2-7
clone_size: many
cdr3_nt: TGTGCCAGCACGTACAAACAGGGGGCGCGTTACGAGCAGTACTTC
cdr3_aa: CASTYKQGARYEQYF

d_call: TRBD2
v_call: TRBV29-1
j_call: TRBJ2-2
clone_size: NA
cdr3_nt: TGCAGCGTTGTTTTGGGGGGGTCGAACACCGGGGAGCTGTTTTTT
cdr3_aa: CSVVLGGSNTGELFF

d_call: TRBD1
v_call: TRBV20-1
j_call: TRBJ2-1
clone_size: NA
cdr3_nt: TGCAGTGCTAGGGACAGGGGTGGGGCCTACAATGAGCAGTTCTTC
cdr3_aa: CSARDRGGAYNEQFF

d_call: NA
v_call: TRBV3-1
j_call: TRBJ2-1
clone_size: few
cdr3_nt: TGTGCCAGCAGCCAAGGTCGCGGGGTTCTATACAATGAGCAGTTCTTC
cdr3_aa: CASSQGRGVLYNEQFF

d_call: TRBD1
v_call: TRBV19
j_call: TRBJ1-2
clone_size: NA
cdr3_nt: TGTGCCAGTACCTCAATGGGACAGCCGTCTTTCTATGGCTACACCTTC
cdr3_aa: CASTSMGQPSFYGYTF

d_call: NA
v_call: TRBV3-1
j_call: TRBJ1-5
clone_size: once
cdr3_nt: TGTGCCAGCAGCCTGGGGACTGACTCGGATAGTTCCCAGCATTTT
cdr3_aa: CASSLGTDSDSSQHF

d_call: NA
v_call: TRBV6-1
j_call: TRBJ1-5
clone_size: NA
cdr3_nt: TGTGCCACCCTGGAAGGGCTGCCTAGGAATCAGCCCCAGCATTTT
cdr3_aa: CATLEGLPRNQPQHF

d_call: TRBD1
v_call: TRBV2
j_call: TRBJ1-5
clone_size: NA
cdr3_nt: TGTGCCATCCGACAGGGTGGCAATCAGCCCCAGCATTTT
cdr3_aa: CAIRQGGNQPQHF

d_call: NA
v_call: TRBV6-2/TRBV6-3
j_call: TRBJ2-3
clone_size: few
cdr3_nt: TGTGCCAGCAGTTACTCGTCGCCGGGCACAGATACGCAGTATTTT
cdr3_aa: CASSYSSPGTDTQYF

d_call: NA
v_call: TRBV19
j_call: TRBJ1-6
clone_size: NA
cdr3_nt: TGTGCCAGTAGTATAGTACAGGAGTATAATTCACCCCTCCACTTT
cdr3_aa: CASSIVQEYNSPLHF

d_call: NA
v_call: TRBV29-1
j_call: TRBJ1-1
clone_size: few
cdr3_nt: TGCAGCGTTGAGACAAATACAATGAACACTGAAGCTTTCTTT
cdr3_aa: CSVETNTMNTEAFF

d_call: NA
v_call: TRBV12-3/TRBV12-4
j_call: TRBJ2-3
clone_size: NA
cdr3_nt: TGTGCCAGCAGCGTAGGGGTAGGGCGGGGGCTTCCGTCGGACACAGATACGCAGTATTTT
cdr3_aa: CASSVGVGRGLPSDTDTQYF

d_call: NA
v_call: TRBV18
j_call: TRBJ1-2
clone_size: many
cdr3_nt: TGTGCCAGCTCACAAGACCGGGACGCAGGACGTGGCTACACCTTC
cdr3_aa: CASSQDRDAGRGYTF

d_call: NA
v_call: TRBV7-2
j_call: TRBJ1-6
clone_size: many
cdr3_nt: TGTGCCAGCAGCCATCGACAGGATTCACCCCTCCACTTT
cdr3_aa: CASSHRQDSPLHF

d_call: TRBD2
v_call: TRBV9
j_call: TRBJ2-7
clone_size: NA
cdr3_nt: TGTGCCAGCGCCCTTGGGACTAGCGGGGGGGCGTACGAGCAGTACTTC
cdr3_aa: CASALGTSGGAYEQYF

d_call: NA
v_call: TRBV2
j_call: TRBJ1-5
clone_size: many
cdr3_nt: TGTGCCAGCAGTGCGGGGGGCAGGGGTCAGCCCCAGCATTTT
cdr3_aa: CASSAGGRGQPQHF

d_call: TRBD1
v_call: TRBV7-9
j_call: TRBJ2-3
clone_size: NA
cdr3_nt: TGTGCCAGCAGCTTAGCTTGGGACAGGGGGACAGATACGCAGTATTTT
cdr3_aa: CASSLAWDRGTDTQYF

d_call: NA
v_call: TRBV27
j_call: TRBJ2-5
clone_size: NA
cdr3_nt: TGTGCCAGCCACGGGGGTGTTGGACCTTGGAGTTCGGAGACCCAGTACTTC
cdr3_aa: CASHGGVGPWSSETQYF

d_call: NA
v_call: TRBV10-3
j_call: TRBJ1-1
clone_size: many
cdr3_nt: TGTGCCATCAGTGTGAAGGGGAACACTGAAGCTTTCTTT
cdr3_aa: CAISVKGNTEAFF

d_call: TRBD1
v_call: TRBV7-2
j_call: TRBJ1-2
clone_size: NA
cdr3_nt: TGTGCCAGCAGCTTAGTTTCGGACAGGGTGGGACTCCATGGCTACACCTTC
cdr3_aa: CASSLVSDRVGLHGYTF

d_call: NA
v_call: TRBV7-2
j_call: TRBJ1-5
clone_size: few
cdr3_nt: TGTGCCAGCAGCCAAGGGACACCATTTAGCAATCAGCCCCAGCATTTT
cdr3_aa: CASSQGTPFSNQPQHF

d_call: TRBD1
v_call: TRBV6-1
j_call: TRBJ1-4
clone_size: NA
cdr3_nt: TGTGCCAGCGGAGGGACAGCGAAAAATGAAAAACTGTTTTTT
cdr3_aa: CASGGTAKNEKLFF

d_call: NA
v_call: TRBV7-2
j_call: TRBJ1-6
clone_size: few
cdr3_nt: TGTGCCAGCAGCTTAGTGACGTTGAGCTCCTATAATTCACCCCTCCACTTT
cdr3_aa: CASSLVTLSSYNSPLHF

d_call: NA
v_call: TRBV7-9
j_call: TRBJ1-6
clone_size: NA
cdr3_nt: TGTGCCAGCAGTTTCGAGGCAACAAATTCACCCCTCCACTTT
cdr3_aa: CASSFEATNSPLHF

d_call: TRBD1
v_call: TRBV7-8
j_call: TRBJ2-7
clone_size: NA
cdr3_nt: TGTGCCAGCAGCAAACAAACCGGGACAGCAGCCTACGAGCAGTACTTC
cdr3_aa: CASSKQTGTAAYEQYF

d_call: NA
v_call: TRBV20-1
j_call: TRBJ1-2
clone_size: many
cdr3_nt: TGCAGAGCGGGGGGCCTCGCTAACTATGGCTACACCTTC
cdr3_aa: CRAGGLANYGYTF

d_call: NA
v_call: TRBV11-3
j_call: TRBJ2-2
clone_size: NA
cdr3_nt: TGTGCCAGCAGCTTAGAGCGTAGCGGGGAGCTGTTTTTT
cdr3_aa: CASSLERSGELFF

d_call: TRBD2
v_call: TRBV12-3/TRBV12-4
j_call: TRBJ2-1
clone_size: many
cdr3_nt: TGTGCCAGCAGATCCAGCGGGGTGGGTGAGCAGTTCTTC
cdr3_aa: CASRSSGVGEQFF

d_call: TRBD1
v_call: TRBV20-1
j_call: TRBJ2-3
clone_size: many
cdr3_nt: TGCAGTGCTAGGGAAACAGGGGATGAACCCACAGATACGCAGTATTTT
cdr3_aa: CSARETGDEPTDTQYF

d_call: NA
v_call: TRBV14
j_call: TRBJ1-1
clone_size: NA
cdr3_nt: TGTGCCAGCAGCCAACTAACGGGGAACACTGAAGCTTTCTTT
cdr3_aa: CASSQLTGNTEAFF

d_call: NA
v_call: TRBV12-5
j_call: TRBJ1-6
clone_size: NA
cdr3_nt: TGTGCTAGTGGTTTGGAGAATTCACCCCTCCACTTT
cdr3_aa: CASGLENSPLHF

d_call: TRBD1
v_call: TRBV2
j_call: TRBJ1-2
clone_size: NA
cdr3_nt: TGTGCCGGCAGCTTAGGGACAGGGGGCTATGGCTACACCTTC
cdr3_aa: CAGSLGTGGYGYTF